The 6 T cell receptor beta chains given below trace back to one sample, sequenced in a study of response to subunit inactivated influenza vaccine. TCRdb re-called the RT-PCR reads with MiXCR, one entry per CDR3 protein. The sample has some 550,000 distinct CDR3 sequences, around 21% seen once; the top ten hold roughly 2.8%. This sample was shared with a second study, whose subject was T cells expressing NK-cell markers. That paper notes: A 5'RACE template switching approach incorporating UMIs was used to make TCR beta cDNA.

Sample: CD4+ T cells sorted from PBMCs, taken about 12 days after vaccination. These receptors originate from a man between 45 and 60 years old who received an inactivated influenza vaccine.

V gene TRBV7-2 combines with J gene TRBJ1-4, with TRBD1 identical over 8 bases. Germline CDR1 reads SGHTA; CDR2 reads FQGNSA. V gave up 5 bases and J gave up 5 bases; unmatched junction bases: 4. The CDR3 covers 14 residues. The CDR3 DNA reads as TGTGCCAGCAGCAAAGACAGGGGAAATGAAAAACTGTTTTTT. Protein product: CASSKDRGNEKLFF.

A few counts support this clonotype. The V call is TRBV15, the J call TRBJ1-1; maybe TRBD1 (5 bases). Trimming stripped 5 bases from V and 2 bases from J, with 12 bases between. This CDR3 spans 14 amino acids. Germline V gene data show CDR1 as LNHNV and CDR2 as YYDKDF (reference sequence). The CDR3 is CATSQGQFNTEAFF. CDR3 coding DNA: TGTGCCACCAGCCAAGGACAATTTAACACTGAAGCTTTCTTT.

This clonotype was seen a few times. The chain is built from TRBV28 and TRBJ2-2; the D is unclear. Germline CDR1 reads MDHEN; CDR2 reads SYDVKM. The V gene lost 5 bases and the J gene lost 2 bases, with 9 bases spanning the gap. The CDR3 is made up of 14 amino acids. For the CDR3, the DNA is TGTGCCAGCAGTGGACCGGTAAACACCGGGGAGCTGTTTTTT. Translating gives CASSGPVNTGELFF.

This clonotype came up many times. The rearrangement uses TRBV7-2 and TRBJ2-1; the D gene could be TRBD1 or TRBD2 (6 bases each). The ends were cut back, 0 bases at V and 8 bases at J, with 23 bases in the middle. In germline, CDR1 is SGHTA, CDR2 FQGNSA. The CDR3 extends over 18 amino acids. The chain's CDR3 is CASSLAGASVRGPYEQFF. CDR3 sequence (DNA): TGTGCCAGCAGCTTAGCGGGGGCTAGCGTTAGAGGGCCGTATGAGCAGTTCTTC.

This clonotype was counted a few times. The V and J genes are TRBV20-1 and TRBJ1-4; weak D call: TRBD1 (6 bases). Germline-derived CDR1 and CDR2 are DFQATT and SNEGSKA (reference sequence). The CDR3 has 17 amino acids. Trimming left V 0 bases short and J 6 bases short, with 20 bases between. CDR3 amino acids: CSARDVKPGQSDEKLFF. CDR3 coding DNA: TGCAGTGCTAGAGATGTGAAGCCCGGACAGAGCGATGAAAAACTGTTTTTT.

The rearrangement joins TRBV4-2 to TRBJ1-5, with D possibly being TRBD1 (6 bases). Germline values: CDR1 LGHNA, CDR2 YNFKEQ. Trimming took off 0 bases at V and 6 bases at J, with 12 bases between the two ends. The CDR3 runs 15 residues. The CDR3 DNA reads TGTGCCAGCAGCCAAGATAGGGGGGCGGCTCAGCCCCAGCATTTT. It codes for CASSQDRGAAQPQHF.